These 3 T cell receptor beta chains were all obtained from the same sample, sequenced in a study of blood T cells in healthy people across ages. The second PCR ran about 6 to 11 cycles with a sample-barcoded 5' primer and J-beta primers. TCRdb re-called the 5' RACE reads with MiXCR, one entry per CDR3 protein. This repertoire shows hundreds of thousands of distinct CDR3 sequences, roughly 53% found once; its top ten account for approximately 37%. Material for sequencing was blood. The source of these receptors is a man between 60 and 75 years old in good health.

J is TRBJ2-6 and V is TRBV29-1; perhaps TRBD2 as D (7 bases). Germline loops: CDR1 SQVTM, CDR2 ANQGSEA. Trimming removed 3 bases at V and 2 bases at J, with 11 bases between. There are 15 residues in the CDR3. CDR3 sequence (DNA): TGCAGCGTTGAGGGGGGGGCCACTGGGGCCAACGTCCTGACTTTC. Translation gives CSVEGGATGANVLTF.

Regarding this clonotype: An end of the junction does not agree with germline; a read error may underlie this. The rearrangement joins TRBV4-1 to TRBJ2-1, with a possible D match to TRBD2 (6 bases). Germline lookup yields CDR1 MGHRA and CDR2 YSYEKL. CDR3 size: 17 residues. This CDR3 is CASSPLMGGGSYNERFF. The DNA of the CDR3 is TGCGCCAGCAGCCCACTCATGGGGGGTGGATCCTACAATGAGCGGTTCTTC.

This clonotype was seen a handful of times. The V call is TRBV12-3 or TRBV12-4, the J call TRBJ2-3; 7 bases line up with TRBD2. The CDR3 covers 14 residues. Trimming took 5 bases from V and 4 from J; bases not matched to a gene: 6. The CDR3 DNA is TGTGCCAGCAGTCCTCTCACTAGCGCAGATACGCAGTATTTT. Amino acid sequence: CASSPLTSADTQYF.